The source of this TCR beta chain is a study of T cells in localized non-small cell lung cancer. V shed 0 bases and J shed 6 bases, with 16 bases lying between them. The CDR3 is 15 amino acids. Germline V CDR1 and CDR2: SGHNT, YYREEE (reference sequence). Whole-study results and caveats: The highest T cell clonality was in uninvolved adjacent lung, above tumor. Higher blood T cell density tracked longer overall survival.

Libraries were prepared by immunoSEQ multiplex PCR; TCRdb keeps only in-frame clonotypes and omits some of them. This repertoire shows 20,000 to 30,000 clones, around 85% found once; its top ten account for over 12%. Points on this clone: No antigen is known for it.

The sequence was collected from a female donor at least 60 years old with stage II squamous cell lung carcinoma. The rearrangement links TRBV5-4 to TRBJ2-7, with TRBD1 as a possible D gene (6 bases). This specimen consisted of peripheral blood, obtained before any cancer treatment. The CDR3 loop is CASSLGGDIVGEQYF. In DNA, the CDR3 is TGTGCCAGCAGCTTGGGAGGGGACATTGTTGGCGAGCAGTACTTC.